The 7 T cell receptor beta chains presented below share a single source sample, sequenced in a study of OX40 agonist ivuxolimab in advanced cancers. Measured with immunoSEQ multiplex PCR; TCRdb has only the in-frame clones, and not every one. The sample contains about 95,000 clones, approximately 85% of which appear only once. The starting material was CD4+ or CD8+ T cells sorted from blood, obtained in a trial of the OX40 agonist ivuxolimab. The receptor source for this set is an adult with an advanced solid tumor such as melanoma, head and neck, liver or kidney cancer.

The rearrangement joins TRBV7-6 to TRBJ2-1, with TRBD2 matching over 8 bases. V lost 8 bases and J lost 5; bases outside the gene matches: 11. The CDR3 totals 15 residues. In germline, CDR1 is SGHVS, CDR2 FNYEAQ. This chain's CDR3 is CASSSTSAENNEQFF. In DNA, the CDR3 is TGTGCCAGCTCTTCGACTAGCGCCGAAAACAATGAGCAGTTCTTC.

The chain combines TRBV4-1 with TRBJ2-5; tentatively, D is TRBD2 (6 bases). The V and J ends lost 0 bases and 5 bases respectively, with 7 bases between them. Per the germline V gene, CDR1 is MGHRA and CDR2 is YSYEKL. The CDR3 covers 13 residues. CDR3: CASSQEGGETQYF. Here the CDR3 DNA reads TGCGCCAGCAGCCAAGAGGGGGGTGAGACCCAGTACTTC.

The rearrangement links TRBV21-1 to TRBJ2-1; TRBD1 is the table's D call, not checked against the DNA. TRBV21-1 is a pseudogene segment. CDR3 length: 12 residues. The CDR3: CARISSFREQFF. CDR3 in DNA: TGTGCCAGAATTTCCAGCTTCAGGGAGCAGTTCTTC.

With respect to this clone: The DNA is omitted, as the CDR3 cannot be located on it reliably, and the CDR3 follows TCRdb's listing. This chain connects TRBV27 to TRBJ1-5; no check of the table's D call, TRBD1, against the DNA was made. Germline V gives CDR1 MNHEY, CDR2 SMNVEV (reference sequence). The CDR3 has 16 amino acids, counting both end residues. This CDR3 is CASSFGPGSSNQPQHF.

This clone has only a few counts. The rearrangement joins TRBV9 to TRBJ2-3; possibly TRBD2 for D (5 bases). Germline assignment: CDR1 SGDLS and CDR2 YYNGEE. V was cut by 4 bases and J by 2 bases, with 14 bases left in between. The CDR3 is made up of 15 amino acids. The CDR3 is CASSTRTGYTDTQYF. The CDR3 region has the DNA TGTGCCAGCAGCACTCGGACTGGGTACACAGATACGCAGTATTTT.

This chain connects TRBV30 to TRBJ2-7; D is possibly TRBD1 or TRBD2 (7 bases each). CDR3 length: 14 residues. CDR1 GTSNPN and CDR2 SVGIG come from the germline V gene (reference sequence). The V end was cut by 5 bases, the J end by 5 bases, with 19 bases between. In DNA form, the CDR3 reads TGTGCCTGGGCCCTAGGGGAGGGGGCCGACGAGCAGTACTTC. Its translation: CAWALGEGADEQYF.

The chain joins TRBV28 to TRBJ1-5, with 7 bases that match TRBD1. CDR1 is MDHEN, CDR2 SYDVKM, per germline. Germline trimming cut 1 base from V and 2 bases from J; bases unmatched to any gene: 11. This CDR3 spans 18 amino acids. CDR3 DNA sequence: TGTGCCAGCAGTTTATTTCTTCCGCGACAGGGCGGCAATCAGCCCCAGCATTTT. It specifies CASSLFLPRQGGNQPQHF.